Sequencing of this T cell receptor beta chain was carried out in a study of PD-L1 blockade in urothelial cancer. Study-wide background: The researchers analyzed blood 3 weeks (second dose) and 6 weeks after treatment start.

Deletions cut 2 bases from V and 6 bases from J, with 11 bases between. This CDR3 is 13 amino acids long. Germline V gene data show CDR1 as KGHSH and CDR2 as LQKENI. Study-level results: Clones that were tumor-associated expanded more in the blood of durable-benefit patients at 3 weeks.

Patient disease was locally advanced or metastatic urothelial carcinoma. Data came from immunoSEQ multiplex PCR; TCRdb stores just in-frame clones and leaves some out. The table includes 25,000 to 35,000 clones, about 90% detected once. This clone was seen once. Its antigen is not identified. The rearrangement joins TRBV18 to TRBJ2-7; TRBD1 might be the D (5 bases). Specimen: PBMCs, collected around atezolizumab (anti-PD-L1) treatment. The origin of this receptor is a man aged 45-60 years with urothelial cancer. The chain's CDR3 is CASSPVREGEQYF. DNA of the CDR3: TGTGCCAGCTCACCAGTCAGGGAAGGCGAGCAGTACTTC.